This T cell receptor beta chain was obtained from a study of blood T cell repertoires in COVID-19. Produced via immunoSEQ multiplex PCR; TCRdb's table is partial and in-frame only. The sample gives approximately 300,000 clones, more than 90% of which show up once; roughly 3.9% is in the top ten. The specimen was PBMCs or T cells enriched from blood (not recorded which). This clonotype was obtained from a woman aged 25 to 39 who had been exposed to COVID-19.

The DNA of the CDR3 is TGTGCCACCAGTGATTCCCGCGGGGGTTGGGAGACCCAGTACTTC. It specifies CATSDSRGGWETQYF. J is TRBJ2-5 and V is TRBV24-1; TRBD2 matches 7 bases. J lost 5 bases, V lost 2 bases, and 7 bases had no gene match. Germline CDR1 and CDR2: KGHDR and SFDVKD. The CDR3 has 15 amino acids.